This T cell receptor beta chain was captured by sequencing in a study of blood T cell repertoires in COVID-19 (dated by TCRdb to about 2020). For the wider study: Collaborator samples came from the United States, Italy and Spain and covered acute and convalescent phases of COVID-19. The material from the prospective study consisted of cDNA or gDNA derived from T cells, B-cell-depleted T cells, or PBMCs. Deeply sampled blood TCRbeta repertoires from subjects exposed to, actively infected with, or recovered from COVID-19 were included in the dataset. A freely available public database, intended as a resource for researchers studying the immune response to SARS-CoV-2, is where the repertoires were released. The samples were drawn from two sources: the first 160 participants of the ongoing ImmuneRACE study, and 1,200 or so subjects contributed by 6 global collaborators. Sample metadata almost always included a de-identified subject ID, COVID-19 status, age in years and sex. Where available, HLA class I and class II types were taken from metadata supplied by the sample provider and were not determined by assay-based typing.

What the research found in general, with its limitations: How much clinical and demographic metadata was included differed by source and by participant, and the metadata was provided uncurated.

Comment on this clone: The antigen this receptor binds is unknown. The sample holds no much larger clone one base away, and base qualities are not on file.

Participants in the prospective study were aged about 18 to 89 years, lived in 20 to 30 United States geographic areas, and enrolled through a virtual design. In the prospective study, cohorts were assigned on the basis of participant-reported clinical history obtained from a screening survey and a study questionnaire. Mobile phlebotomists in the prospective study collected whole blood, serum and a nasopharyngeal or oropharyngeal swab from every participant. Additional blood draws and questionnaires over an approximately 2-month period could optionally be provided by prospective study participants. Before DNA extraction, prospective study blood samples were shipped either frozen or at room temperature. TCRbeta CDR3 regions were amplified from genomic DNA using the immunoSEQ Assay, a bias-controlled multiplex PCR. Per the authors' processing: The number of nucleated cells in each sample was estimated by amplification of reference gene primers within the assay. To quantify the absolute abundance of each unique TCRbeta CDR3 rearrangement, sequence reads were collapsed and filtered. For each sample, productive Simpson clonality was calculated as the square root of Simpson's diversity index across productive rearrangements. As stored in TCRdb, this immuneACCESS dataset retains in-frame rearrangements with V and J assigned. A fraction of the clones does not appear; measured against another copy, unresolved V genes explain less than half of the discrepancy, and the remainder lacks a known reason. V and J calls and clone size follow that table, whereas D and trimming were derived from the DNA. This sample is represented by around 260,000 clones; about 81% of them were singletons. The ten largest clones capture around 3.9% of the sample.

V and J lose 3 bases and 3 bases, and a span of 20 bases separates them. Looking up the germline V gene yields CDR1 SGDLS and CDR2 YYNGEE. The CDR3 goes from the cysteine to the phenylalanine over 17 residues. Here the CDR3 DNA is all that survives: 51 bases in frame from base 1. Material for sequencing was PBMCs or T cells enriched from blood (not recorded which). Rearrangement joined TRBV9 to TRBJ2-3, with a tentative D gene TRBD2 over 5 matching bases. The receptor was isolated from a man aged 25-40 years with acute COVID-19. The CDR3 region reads CASSARVSGPVTDTQYF. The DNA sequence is TGTGCCAGCAGCGCTCGAGTGAGCGGTCCAGTGACAGATACGCAGTATTTT.